These 10 T cell receptor beta chains originate from one sample sequenced in a study of cytomegalovirus exposure and HLA in healthy donors. Measured with immunoSEQ multiplex PCR; TCRdb has only the in-frame clones, and not every one. The profile shows 120,000 or so clones, 80% to 90% of them singletons. Specimen: PBMCs. These receptor sequences come from a woman aged 18-29 years in good health and CMV-seronegative.

The chain is built from TRBV6-1 and TRBJ2-7; TRBD2 matches 10 bases. The trim removed 4 bases at V and 2 bases at J, leaving 8 bases unmatched. This CDR3 contains 16 residues. CDR1 and CDR2 (germline): MNHNS, SASEGT. The CDR3 loop is CASSAELAGSPYEQYV. CDR3 bases: TGTGCCAGCAGTGCAGAACTAGCGGGGTCACCCTACGAGCAGTACGTC.

V gene TRBV29-1 combines with J gene TRBJ1-2; D is unclear. Germline lookup yields CDR1 SQVTM and CDR2 ANQGSEA. This CDR3 is 12 amino acids long. Trimming stripped 2 bases from V and 6 bases from J, with 10 bases between. CDR3: CSVELAANGYTF. As DNA, the CDR3 is TGCAGCGTTGAACTGGCGGCTAATGGCTACACCTTC.

The chain combines TRBV5-1 with TRBJ2-3; 9 bases map to TRBD1. Germline-derived CDR1 and CDR2 are SGHRS and YFSETQ. CDR3 length: 16 residues. Trimming cost V 1 base and J 0 bases; bases outside gene matches: 3. The CDR3 reads CASSLIGQGSTDTQYF. The CDR3 coding sequence is TGCGCCAGCAGCTTGATCGGACAGGGGAGCACAGATACGCAGTATTTT. Together with reference TRBV5-1 and TRBJ2-3, the CDR3 gives the full variable domain: KAGVTQTPRYLIKTRGQQVTLSCSPISGHRSVSWYQQTPGQGLQFLFEYFSETQRNKGNFPGRFSGRQFSNSRSEMNVSTLELGDSALYLCASSLIGQGSTDTQYFGPGTRLTVL.

The gene calls are TRBV10-3 and TRBJ1-5, with 7 bases fitting TRBD1. J was trimmed by 4 bases and V by 0 bases; bases with no gene match: 3. This CDR3 comprises 15 residues. The germline V gene encodes CDR1 ENHRY and CDR2 SYGVKD. CDR3 sequence (DNA): TGTGCCATCAGTGAGTCGGGACAGAATAATCAGCCCCAGCATTTT. It translates to CAISESGQNNQPQHF.

The V gene is TRBV2, the J gene TRBJ2-1; 7 bases fit TRBD2. J gave up 9 bases and V 6 bases, and 8 bases lay outside the gene matches. CDR3 length equals 13 residues. CDR1 is SNHLY and CDR2 is FYNNEI in the germline V gene. DNA for the CDR3: TGTGCCAGCAGCCTCCCCGGGGGGTCTGAGCAGTTCTTC. It is translated as CASSLPGGSEQFF. Full variable domain (missing parts from reference TRBV2 and TRBJ2-1): EPEVTQTPSHQVTQMGQEVILRCVPISNHLYFYWYRQILGQKVEFLVSFYNNEISEKSEIFDDQFSVERPDGSNFTLKIRSTKLEDSAMYFCASSLPGGSEQFFGPGTRLTVL.

CDR3 nucleotides: TGTGCCAGCAGTGCCGGGACAGCTGGAAACACCATATATTTT. Translation gives CASSAGTAGNTIYF. The chain links TRBV6-1 to TRBJ1-3; 7 nucleotides line up with TRBD1. The CDR3 covers 14 residues. CDR1 is MNHNS, CDR2 SASEGT, per germline. The V segment lost 4 bases and the J segment 2 bases; nucleotides outside the gene matches: 2.

The chain recombines TRBV18 with TRBJ1-4; D remains ambiguous. In germline, CDR1 is KGHSH, CDR2 LQKENI. The V end lost 4 bases, the J end lost 6 bases, and 6 bases lay between the germline ends. The CDR3 covers 12 residues. This CDR3 reads CASSLSDEKLFF. CDR3 DNA: TGTGCCAGCTCACTTTCAGATGAAAAACTGTTTTTT.

J is TRBJ2-7 and V is TRBV5-6; D is possibly TRBD1 (5 bases). This CDR3 spans 14 amino acids. Germline V CDR1 and CDR2: SGHDT, YYEEEE. V was clipped by 0 bases and J by 2 bases, with 9 bases between them. The CDR3 loop reads CASSLGQPPYEQYV. In DNA form, the CDR3 reads TGTGCCAGCAGCTTGGGACAGCCCCCCTACGAGCAGTACGTC.

Many counts were recorded for this clone. The V and J genes are TRBV7-2 and TRBJ1-3; a possible D gene is TRBD1 (5 bases). The germline V gene encodes CDR1 SGHTA and CDR2 FQGNSA. Trimming removed 1 base at V and 7 bases at J, with 8 bases between. The CDR3 is 13 residues long. This CDR3 is CASSLGRVNTIYF. CDR3 coding DNA: TGTGCCAGCAGCTTAGGCAGGGTCAACACCATATATTTT.

The chain uses TRBV9 and TRBJ1-6, with D possibly TRBD1 on 6 matching bases. CDR3 length: 14 amino acids. Germline CDR1 and CDR2: SGDLS and YYNGEE. Trimming left V 4 bases short and J 7 bases short, with 12 bases between. This CDR3 reads CASSSKGGNSPLHF. The CDR3 DNA reads as TGTGCCAGCAGCTCAAAGGGGGGGAATTCACCCCTCCACTTT.